This note documents a single TCR beta chain sequence. Active moderate-to-severe ophthalmopathy, Clinical Activity Score at least 3, NOSPECS at least 4, under 3 months' duration. Every diagnosis used clinical symptoms, serum thyroxine and TRAb, thyroid ultrasound and orbital computed tomography. The CDR3 extends over 17 amino acids. CDR1 is MNHEY, CDR2 SVGEGT, per germline. After removal of 0 bases from V and 5 bases from J, the junction contained 11 bases not matched to a gene. Using RNA transcripts as the source, TCR beta CDR3 regions were amplified. With the HTBI primer set, the TCR CDR3 went through a first round of RT-PCR. TCRdb redid the calling of the multiplex PCR reads with MiXCR, one entry per CDR3 protein. The data show approximately 380,000 distinct CDR3 sequences, around an eighth seen once. The source of the sample is a study of T cells in Graves' hyperthyroidism and ophthalmopathy.

The chain recombines TRBV6-2 or TRBV6-3 with TRBJ2-5; 8 bases align to TRBD1. The sample comprised blood. The receptor was derived from a man aged 45-65 years with Graves' ophthalmopathy. The DNA for the CDR3 is TGTGCCAGCAGTTACTCGAGGGCAGGGGGCTCACGGGAGACCCAGTACTTC. This encodes CASSYSRAGGSRETQYF.